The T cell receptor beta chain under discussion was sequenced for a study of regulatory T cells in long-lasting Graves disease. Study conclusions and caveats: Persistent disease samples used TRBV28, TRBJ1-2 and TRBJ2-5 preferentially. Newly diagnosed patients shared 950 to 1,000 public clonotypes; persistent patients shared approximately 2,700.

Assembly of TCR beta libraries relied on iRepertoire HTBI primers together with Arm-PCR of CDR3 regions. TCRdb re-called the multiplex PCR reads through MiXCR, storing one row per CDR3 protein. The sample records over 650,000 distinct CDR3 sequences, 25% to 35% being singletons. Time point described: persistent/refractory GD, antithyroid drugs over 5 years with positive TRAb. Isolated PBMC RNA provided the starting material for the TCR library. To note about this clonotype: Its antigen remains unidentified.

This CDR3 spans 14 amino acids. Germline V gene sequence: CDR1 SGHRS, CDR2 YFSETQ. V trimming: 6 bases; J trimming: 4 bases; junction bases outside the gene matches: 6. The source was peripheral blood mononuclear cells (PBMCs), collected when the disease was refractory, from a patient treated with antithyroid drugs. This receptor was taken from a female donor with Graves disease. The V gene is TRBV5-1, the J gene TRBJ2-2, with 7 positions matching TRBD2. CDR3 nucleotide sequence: TGCGCCAGCAAGGGTCTAGCGGCCACCGGGGAGCTGTTTTTT. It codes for CASKGLAATGELFF.